This T cell receptor (beta chain) was profiled in a study of metastatic and nonmetastatic thyroid tumors. TCRdb re-processed the PCR reads through MiXCR. Altogether tens of thousands of clones are present, 20% to 25% being singletons, with the ten largest covering 3.5% to 4.5%. Not a single patient had been given any form of treatment at any point before undergoing thyroid surgery. This clone was recorded many times. V lost 2 bases and J lost 7, with 11 bases in between. The CDR3 is 13 amino acids. Germline-derived CDR1 and CDR2 are MNHNS and SASEGT. What was sequenced was blood. This clonotype originated in a female donor with papillary thyroid cancer or a benign thyroid nodule (not recorded which). Some clones in this sample may be carry-over from other donors' samples. The rearrangement links TRBV6-1 to TRBJ1-1; D perhaps matches TRBD1 (5 bases). The CDR3 nucleotides read TGTGCCAGCAGTGAATGGGGGTTAGGTGAAGCTTTCTTT. Its translation: CASSEWGLGEAFF.